The 10 T cell receptor beta chains below were found in one sample sequenced in a study of T cells in Graves' hyperthyroidism and ophthalmopathy. Amplified TCR beta CDR3 regions came from RNA transcripts. The TCR CDR3 was amplified in a first-round RT-PCR using the HTBI primer set. Each CDR3 protein is one row after TCRdb ran MiXCR on the multiplex PCR reads. The data hold hundreds of thousands of distinct CDR3 sequences, with over 15% observed a single time. Sequenced sample: blood. These receptors came from a woman between 18 and 30 years old with Graves' hyperthyroidism.

This sequence joins TRBV2 and TRBJ2-7; D is perhaps TRBD1 or TRBD2 (5 bases each). Germline CDR1 and CDR2: SNHLY and FYNNEI. This CDR3 has 15 amino acids. Trimming removed 6 bases from V and 0 bases from J, with 15 bases in between. CDR3 in DNA: TGTGCCAGCAGCCGCCGGGGCGTCAGCTCCTACGAGCAGTACTTC. Its protein is CASSRRGVSSYEQYF.

This clonotype occurred many times. CDR3 DNA: TGTGCCAGCAGCTCCCGAGCGAATGAAGCTTTCTTT. This sequence encodes CASSSRANEAFF. The J gene is TRBJ1-1, the V gene TRBV7-9; the D is unclear. Trimming cost V 4 bases and J 7 bases, with 10 bases left between them. This CDR3 is 12 amino acids long. Germline CDR1 and CDR2: SEHNR and FQNEAQ (reference sequence).

The chain recombines TRBV30 with TRBJ1-5; no definite D call. The CDR3 is 14 amino acids. The V gene's germline CDR1 is GTSNPN and CDR2 SVGIG (reference sequence). The V end was cut by 2 bases, the J end by 6 bases, with 14 bases between. CDR3 residues: CAWSFGAVVQPQHF. CDR3 nucleotide sequence: TGTGCCTGGAGTTTCGGTGCCGTGGTTCAGCCCCAGCATTTT. Based on the CDR3 plus reference TRBV30 and TRBJ1-5, the full variable domain is SQTIHQWPATLVQPVGSPLSLECTVEGTSNPNLYWYRQAAGRGLQLLFYSVGIGQISSEVPQNLSASRPQDRQFILSSKKLLLSDSGFYLCAWSFGAVVQPQHFGDGTRLSIL.

This rearrangement joins TRBV19 to TRBJ1-2; D gene unclear. The CDR3 runs to 14 residues. The V gene's germline CDR1 is LNHDA and CDR2 SQIVND (reference sequence). V lost 5 bases and J 4 bases, leaving 14 bases between the germline ends. In DNA, the CDR3 is TGTGCCAGTAGTTCCCTGGGAAACCTCTATGGCTACACCTTC. It translates to CASSSLGNLYGYTF. Filled out from reference TRBV19 and TRBJ1-2, the complete variable domain reads DGGITQSPKYLFRKEGQNVTLSCEQNLNHDAMYWYRQDPGQGLRLIYYSQIVNDFQKGDIAEGYSVSREKKESFPLTVTSAQKNPTAFYLCASSSLGNLYGYTFGSGTRLTVV.

This clonotype was counted a few times. The chain uses TRBV11-3 and TRBJ1-2, with 10 bases fitting TRBD1. V gave up 4 bases and J gave up 6 bases; unmatched junction bases: 11. Germline V gives CDR1 SGHNT, CDR2 YENEEA. This CDR3 region has 16 residues. The CDR3 here is CASSSRARQGANGYTF. The CDR3 coding sequence is TGTGCCAGCAGCTCGCGGGCACGACAGGGGGCTAATGGCTACACCTTC. The full variable domain, rest sourced from reference TRBV11-3 and TRBJ1-2, is EAGVVQSPRYKIIEKKQPVAFWCNPISGHNTLYWYLQNLGQGPELLIRYENEEAVDDSQLPKDRFSAERLKGVDSTLKIQPAELGDSAVYLCASSSRARQGANGYTFGSGTRLTVV.

The rearrangement uses TRBV15 and TRBJ1-2; D not resolved. This CDR3 has 14 amino acids. V was clipped by 0 bases and J by 8 bases, with 13 bases between them. Germline CDR1 is LNHNV and CDR2 is YYDKDF (reference sequence). The CDR3 DNA is TGTGCCACCAGCAGAGATCGGGCAGGTACGGGCTACACCTTC. Amino acids: CATSRDRAGTGYTF.

The chain combines TRBV3-1 with TRBJ2-5, with TRBD2 matching over 9 bases. The CDR3 has 17 amino acids. Trimming at V came to 2 bases and at J to 2 bases, leaving 9 bases not matched to a gene. The germline V gene has CDR1 LGHDT and CDR2 YNNKEL (reference sequence). The DNA for the CDR3 is TGTGCCAGCAGCCAATGGACCGGGACTAGCAGACAAGAGACCCAGTACTTC. It codes for CASSQWTGTSRQETQYF.

CDR3 DNA: TGCGCCAGCCGCACCGGGACTAGCGGTTACAATGAGCAGTTCTTC. This sequence encodes CASRTGTSGYNEQFF. The rearrangement joins TRBV4-3 to TRBJ2-1, with 11 positions matching TRBD2. The CDR3 length is 15 residues. V trimming: 8 bases; J trimming: 4 bases; junction bases outside the gene matches: 7. CDR1 LGHNA and CDR2 YSLEER come from the germline V gene.

This clonotype was seen only a few times. V is TRBV11-2 and J is TRBJ2-2; 7 positions agree with TRBD1. Germline V gene sequence: CDR1 SGHAT, CDR2 FQNNGV. The CDR3 has 16 residues. With V trimmed by 1 base and J by 6 bases, 8 bases remained unmatched. The CDR3: CASSLVNRGWSGELFF. The CDR3 DNA is TGTGCCAGCAGCTTAGTCAACAGGGGCTGGTCCGGGGAGCTGTTTTTT.

This clonotype was counted at least ten times. The DNA of the CDR3 is TGTGCCAGCAGTGAAGCGGACACCACCCACACTGAAGCTTTCTTT. This sequence encodes CASSEADTTHTEAFF. This rearrangement joins TRBV6-1 to TRBJ1-1; D perhaps matches TRBD1 (5 bases). This CDR3 is built from 15 residues. The germline V and J ends were trimmed by 0 bases and 3 bases, with 11 bases remaining between them. Per germline, CDR1 MNHNS and CDR2 SASEGT.